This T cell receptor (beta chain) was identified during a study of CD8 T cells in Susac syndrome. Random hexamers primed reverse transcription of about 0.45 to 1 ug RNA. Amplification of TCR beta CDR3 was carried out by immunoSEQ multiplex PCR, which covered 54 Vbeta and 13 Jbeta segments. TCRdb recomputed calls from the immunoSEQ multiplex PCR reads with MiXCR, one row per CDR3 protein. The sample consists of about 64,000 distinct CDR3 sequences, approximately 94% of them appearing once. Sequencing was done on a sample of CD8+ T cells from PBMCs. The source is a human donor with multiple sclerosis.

The CDR3 region is CASSGAGVGEQYF. CDR3 bases: TGTGCCAGCAGTGGGGCAGGGGTAGGGGAGCAGTACTTC. This chain connects TRBV2 to TRBJ2-7; D possibly corresponds to TRBD1 (6 bases). CDR1 is SNHLY, CDR2 FYNNEI, per germline. This CDR3 region has 13 residues. V lost 4 bases and J lost 7, with 14 bases in between.